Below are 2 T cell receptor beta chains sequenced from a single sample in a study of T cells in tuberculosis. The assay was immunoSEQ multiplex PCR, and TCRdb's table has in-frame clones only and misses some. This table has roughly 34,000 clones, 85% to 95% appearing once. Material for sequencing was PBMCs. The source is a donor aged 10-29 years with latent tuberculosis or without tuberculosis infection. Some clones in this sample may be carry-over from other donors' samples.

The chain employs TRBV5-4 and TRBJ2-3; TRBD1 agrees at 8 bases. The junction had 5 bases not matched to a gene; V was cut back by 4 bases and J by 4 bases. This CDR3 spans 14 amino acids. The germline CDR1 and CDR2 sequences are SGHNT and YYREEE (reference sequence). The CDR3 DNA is TGTGCCAGCAGCCCTGGACAGGGCCCAGATACGCAGTATTTT. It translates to CASSPGQGPDTQYF.

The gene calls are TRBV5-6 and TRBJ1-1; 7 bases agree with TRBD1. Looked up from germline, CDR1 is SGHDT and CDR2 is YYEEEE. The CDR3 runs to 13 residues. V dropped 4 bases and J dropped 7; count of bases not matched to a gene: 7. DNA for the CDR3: TGTGCCAGCAGCGGTGGACAGGCTGGTGAAGCTTTCTTT. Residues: CASSGGQAGEAFF. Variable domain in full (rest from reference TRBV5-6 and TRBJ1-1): DAGVTQSPTHLIKTRGQQVTLRCSPKSGHDTVSWYQQALGQGPQFIFQYYEEEERQRGNFPDRFSGHQFPNYSSELNVNALLLGDSALYLCASSGGQAGEAFFGQGTRLTVV.